Below, one T cell receptor beta chain is given with its context. Its antigen is unidentified. The data were produced by immunoSEQ multiplex PCR, yet TCRdb's version contains in-frame clones alone and is incomplete. The sample lists roughly 130,000 clones; 90% to 95% were seen once. This sample stems from a study of human thymus T cells. This CDR3 has 15 amino acids. The V gene lost 5 bases and the J gene lost 4 bases, with 16 bases spanning the gap. Germline V CDR1 and CDR2: SGHVS, FNYEAQ. Thymic material originated from resections removed in the course of corrective heart surgery. Overall study findings and caveats: A high degree of thymic repertoire overlap among unrelated individuals was reported in related research.

The receptor was derived from a boy in the first two years of life with a congenital heart defect but otherwise immunologically healthy. Sequences were obtained from thymus tissue. This chain links TRBV7-6 with TRBJ2-3; the D gene is possibly TRBD2 (6 bases). The CDR3: CASSPSIPSADTQYF. CDR3 sequence (DNA): TGTGCCAGCAGCCCCTCTATTCCTAGCGCAGATACGCAGTATTTT. Together with reference TRBV7-6 and TRBJ2-3, the CDR3 gives the full variable domain: GAGVSQSPRYKVTKRGQDVALRCDPISGHVSLYWYRQALGQGPEFLTYFNYEAQQDKSGLPNDRFSAERPEGSISTLTIQRTEQRDSAMYRCASSPSIPSADTQYFGPGTRLTVL.